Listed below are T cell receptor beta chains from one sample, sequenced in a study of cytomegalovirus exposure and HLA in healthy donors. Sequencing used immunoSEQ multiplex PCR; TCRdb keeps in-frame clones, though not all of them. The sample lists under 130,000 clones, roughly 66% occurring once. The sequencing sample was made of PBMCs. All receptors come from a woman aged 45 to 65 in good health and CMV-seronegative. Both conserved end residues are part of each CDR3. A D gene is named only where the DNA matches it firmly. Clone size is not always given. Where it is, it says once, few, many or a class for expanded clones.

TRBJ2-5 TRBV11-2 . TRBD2 TGTGCCAGCAGCTTAGCGACCGGGACTAGCGGGAGCTACCAAGAGACCCAGTACTTC CASSLATGTSGSYQETQYF
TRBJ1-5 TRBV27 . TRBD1 TGTGCCAGCAGTTCTATATGGCTCCAGGACAGGCGCAATCAGCCCCAGCATTTT CASSSIWLQDRRNQPQHF
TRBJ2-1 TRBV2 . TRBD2 TGTGCCAGCAGGTATAGCGGGAGGATCTATGAGCAGTTCTTC CASRYSGRIYEQFF
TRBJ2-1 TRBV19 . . TGTGCCAGTAGTATGGAGGGTCGTACAGACAATGAGCAGTTCTTC CASSMEGRTDNEQFF
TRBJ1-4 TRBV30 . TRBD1 TGTGCCTGGAGTGCAACGACAGGGGTTAATGAAAAACTGTTTTTT CAWSATTGVNEKLFF
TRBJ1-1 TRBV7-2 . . TGTGCCAGCAGCTCCCTCGAGGGCCCTTGGACTGAAGCTTTCTTT CASSSLEGPWTEAFF
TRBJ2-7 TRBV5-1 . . TGCGCCAGCAGCGATCGGGAGAATTACGAGCAGTACTTC CASSDRENYEQYF
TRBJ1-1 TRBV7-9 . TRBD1 TGTGCCAGCAGCTTGACAGGGGTAGTAGCTTTCTTT CASSLTGVVAFF
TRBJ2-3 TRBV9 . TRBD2 TGTGCCAGCAGCGTTGGCGGGAGGGCCCTTCTCACAGATACGCAGTATTTT CASSVGGRALLTDTQYF
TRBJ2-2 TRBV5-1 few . TGCGCCAGCTCTCGGGGAGAAAACACCGGGGAGCTGTTTTTT CASSRGENTGELFF
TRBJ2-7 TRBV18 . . TGTGCCAGCTCGCCTCGCAGGGGTTACGAGCAGTACTTC CASSPRRGYEQYF
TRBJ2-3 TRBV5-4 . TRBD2 TGTGCCAGCAGCACCCGACTAGCGGGGGGGACAGATACGCAGTATTTT CASSTRLAGGTDTQYF
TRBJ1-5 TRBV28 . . TGTGCCAGCAGTTTATTCCAGCCGAGGAATAATCAGCCCCAGCATTTT CASSLFQPRNNQPQHF
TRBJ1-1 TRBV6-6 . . TGTGCCAGCAGTGACGGAGGTATCGGTGAAGCTTTCTTT CASSDGGIGEAFF
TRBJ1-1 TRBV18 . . TGTGCCAGCTCACCAATCATTGACACTGAAGCTTTCTTT CASSPIIDTEAFF
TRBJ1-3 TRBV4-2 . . TGTGCCAGCAGCCAAGATCCCACAGGGCACGGAAACACCATATATTTT CASSQDPTGHGNTIYF
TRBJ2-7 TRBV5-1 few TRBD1 TGCGCCAGCAGCTTGGGGGGGACAGGGGGCCGACTCTCCTACGAGCAGTACTTC CASSLGGTGGRLSYEQYF
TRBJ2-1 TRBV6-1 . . TGTGCCAGCAGTGGAGTTATGAGCTGGAATGAGCAGTTCTTC CASSGVMSWNEQFF
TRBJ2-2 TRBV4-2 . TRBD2 TGTGCCAGCAGCATTGGACTAGCGGGGGGTCTTGACACCGGGGAGCTGTTTTTT CASSIGLAGGLDTGELFF
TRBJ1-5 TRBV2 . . TGTGCCAGCAGTGAAATAGGCAATCAGCCCCAGCATTTT CASSEIGNQPQHF
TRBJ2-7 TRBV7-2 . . TGTGCCAGCAGAAACAACAGTCGGTACGAGCAGTACTTC CASRNNSRYEQYF
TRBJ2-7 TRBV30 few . TGTGCCTGGGCCGGCCTCGGGGGAGGCTACGAGCAGTACTTC CAWAGLGGGYEQYF
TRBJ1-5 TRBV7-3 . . TGTGCCAGCAGTTCCGGGATGGATCAGCCCCAGCATTTT CASSSGMDQPQHF
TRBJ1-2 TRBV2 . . TGTGCCAGCAGTGAAGCCGGGATCCAGGTTCGCTATGGCTACACCTTC CASSEAGIQVRYGYTF
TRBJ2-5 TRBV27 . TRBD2 TGTGCCAGCAGTTCTCTAGCGGGGGAAGAGACCCAGTACTTC CASSSLAGEETQYF
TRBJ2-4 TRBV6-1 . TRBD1 TGTGCCAGCAGTGAGGTGGGGACAGGGAGGGTAGCCAAAAACATTCAGTACTTC CASSEVGTGRVAKNIQYF
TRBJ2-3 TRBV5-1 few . TGCGCCAGCAGCTTGGGGGCAGGACAGTCCACAGATACGCAGTATTTT CASSLGAGQSTDTQYF
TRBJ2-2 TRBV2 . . TGTGCCAGCATTGGCCAGTTGACCGGGGAGCTGTTTTTT CASIGQLTGELFF
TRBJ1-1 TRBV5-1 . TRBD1 TGCGCCAGCAGCGTACAGGGGCCGAACACTGAAGCTTTCTTT CASSVQGPNTEAFF
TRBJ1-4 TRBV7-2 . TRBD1 TGTGCCAGCAGCTTAGTCGGACAGGCCTCTAATGAAAAACTGTTTTTT CASSLVGQASNEKLFF
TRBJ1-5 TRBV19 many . TGTGCCAGTAGTAGTCGGCGGGGGAGAGGTGCTCAGCCCCAGCATTTT CASSSRRGRGAQPQHF
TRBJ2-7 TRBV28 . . TGTGCCAGCAGTTTCTCCTCTCGGGGGCAGTACTTC CASSFSSRGQYF
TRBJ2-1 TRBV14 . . TGTGCCAGCAGCCTTACAATGGAGCAGTTCTTC CASSLTMEQFF
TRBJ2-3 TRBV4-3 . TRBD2 TGCGCCAGCAGCTACAGACTAGCGGGAGCCACAGATACGCAGTATTTT CASSYRLAGATDTQYF
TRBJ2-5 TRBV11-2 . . TGTGCCAGCAGACTCCGGGACACGCAAGAGACCCAGTACTTC CASRLRDTQETQYF
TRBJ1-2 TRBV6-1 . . TGTGCCAGCAGTGAACAGGGTGGTGGCTACACCTTC CASSEQGGGYTF
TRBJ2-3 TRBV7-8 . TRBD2 TGTGCCAGCAGCTTAAGGGGGCGGGGGGGCCGAGATACGCAGTATTTT CASSLRGRGGRDTQYF
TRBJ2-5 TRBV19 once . TGTGCCAGTACAGGAATAGGTTTTCGAGAGACCCAGTACTTC CASTGIGFRETQYF
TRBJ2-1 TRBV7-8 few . TGTGCCAGCAGCTCAAGTGGGGGCACTGCCTACAATGAGCAGTTCTTC CASSSSGGTAYNEQFF
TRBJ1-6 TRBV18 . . TGTGCCAGCTCACTGAACGGGGAAGGGGGTAATAATTCACCCCTCCACTTT CASSLNGEGGNNSPLHF
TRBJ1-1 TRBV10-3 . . TGTGCCATCAGTGACCCGGGGGATAGCACTGAAGCTTTCTTT CAISDPGDSTEAFF
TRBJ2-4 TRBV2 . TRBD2 TGTGCCAGCACCCCGACCCGACTAGCGGGGGGGAAAAACATTCAGTACTTC CASTPTRLAGGKNIQYF
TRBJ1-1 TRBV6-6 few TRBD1 TGTGCCAGCAGTTACTCGGGCAGGGGGACTGAAGCTTTCTTT CASSYSGRGTEAFF
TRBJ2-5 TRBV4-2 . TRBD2 TGTGCCAGCAGCCAATCACTAGCGGGAGGGGTAGGGACCCAGTACTTC CASSQSLAGGVGTQYF
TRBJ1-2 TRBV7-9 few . TGTGCCAGCAGCCCGGGGAGTTTGGGCTACACCTTC CASSPGSLGYTF
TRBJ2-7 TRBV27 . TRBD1 TGTGCCAGCAGTTTCAGATCCCCCCCTTCGGGACAGGGTCGATACGAGCAGTACTTC CASSFRSPPSGQGRYEQYF
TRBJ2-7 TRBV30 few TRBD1 TGTGCGTATCACAGGGGAAACCCCTACGAGCAGTACTTC CAYHRGNPYEQYF
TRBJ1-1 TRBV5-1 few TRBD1 TGCGCCAGCAGTACGACAGGGGCCAACACTGAAGCTTTCTTT CASSTTGANTEAFF
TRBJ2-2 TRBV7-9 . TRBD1 TGTGCCAGCAGCTCCCGGGACAGGGCCGAAAACACCGGGGAGCTGTTTTTT CASSSRDRAENTGELFF
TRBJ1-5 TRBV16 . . TGTGCCAGCAGCCAATCGTACAGCTATAGCAATCAGCCCCAGCATTTT CASSQSYSYSNQPQHF
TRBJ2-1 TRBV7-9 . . TGTGCCAGCAGCTTAATCTCCAATGAGCAGTTCTTC CASSLISNEQFF
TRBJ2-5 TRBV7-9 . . TGTGCCAGCAGCCCAAAGGGGGATTCGGAGACCCAGTACTTC CASSPKGDSETQYF
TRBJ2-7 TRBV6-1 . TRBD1 TGTGCCAGCAGTGACTTTTTCCGGGACAGGGGATACGAGCAGTACTTC CASSDFFRDRGYEQYF